A single sample is the source of the 20 T cell receptor beta chains below, sequenced in a study of read filtering for tumor transcriptome and immune sequencing. Molecular barcoded adaptors covering alpha/delta and beta/gamma chains were used on approximately 400 ng RNA. One entry per CDR3 protein results from TCRdb running MiXCR on the reads. The sample records about 86,000 distinct CDR3 sequences, approximately 13% being singletons. Sequenced input: a population of CD138-negative cells sorted from bone marrow. The source is a donor aged 40 or over with multiple myeloma.

This clonotype occurred many times. The V call is TRBV2, the J call TRBJ2-5; a possible D gene is TRBD1 (5 bases). This CDR3 region has 13 residues. The germline V gene has CDR1 SNHLY and CDR2 FYNNEI. Between the trimmed V and J ends, which lost 2 bases and 2 bases, there was a span of 6 bases. CDR3 in amino acids: CASSEQGQETQYF. CDR3 bases: TGTGCCAGCAGTGAACAGGGTCAAGAGACCCAGTACTTC.

In this sample, this clonotype turned up many times. DNA for the CDR3: TGCGCCAGCAAACCGGGACATAGCTCCTACGAGCAGTACTTC. Residues: CASKPGHSSYEQYF. The rearrangement joins TRBV10-2 to TRBJ2-7, with D perhaps TRBD1 (6 bases). Looked up from germline, CDR1 is WSHSY and CDR2 is SAAADI. Trimming removed 7 bases from V and 0 bases from J, with 13 bases in between. CDR3 length equals 14 residues.

Ten or more counts support this clonotype. This chain joins TRBV21-1 and TRBJ2-1; the tabulated D call, TRBD2, remains unverified against the DNA. TRBV21-1 is a pseudogene locus. CDR3 size: 16 residues. CDR3 amino acids: CASSYNGTSGTREQFF. The CDR3, as DNA: TGTGCCAGCAGCTACAACGGGACTAGCGGGACCCGTGAGCAGTTCTTC.

This clonotype was picked up many times. V is TRBV7-2 and J is TRBJ2-7; D remains unclear. This CDR3 is 14 amino acids long. Germline CDR1 and CDR2: SGHTA and FQGNSA. The germline V and J ends were trimmed by 1 base and 2 bases, with 9 bases remaining between them. CDR3 amino acids: CASSLGWRPYEQYF. The CDR3 region has the DNA TGTGCCAGCAGCTTAGGTTGGCGCCCCTACGAGCAGTACTTC.

Many counts were recorded for this clonotype. The chain employs TRBV12-5 and TRBJ2-5; 7 nucleotides agree with TRBD2. The CDR3 length is 13 residues. Germline CDR1 LGHNT, CDR2 FRNRAP. Trimming at V came to 5 bases and at J to 3 bases, leaving 3 bases not matched to a gene. Here the CDR3 DNA reads TGTGCTAGTGGTACGCTAGCGGAAGAGACCCAGTACTTC. This translates into CASGTLAEETQYF.

On this clonotype itself: A single base separates this from a much larger clone, so it may be a read error. V usage is TRBV5-4 and J usage is TRBJ2-2; 8 nucleotides match TRBD2. The CDR3 is made up of 17 amino acids. In germline, CDR1 is SGHNT, CDR2 YYREEE (reference sequence). V was clipped by 0 bases and J by 8 bases; unmatched bases: 12. CDR3 sequence (DNA): TGTGCCAGCAGCTTGGGGTGGACTAGCTGGAGATCTGGGGAGCTGTTTTTT. This encodes CASSLGWTSWRSGELFF.

In its sample, this clonotype was seen a few times. The V call is TRBV12-3 or TRBV12-4, the J call TRBJ1-5; the D is unclear. V was shortened by 3 bases and J by 7 bases, with 13 bases between the two germline ends. The CDR3 runs 14 residues. The CDR3 sequence is CASSFQVVGQPQHF. CDR3 nucleotide sequence: TGTGCCAGCAGTTTCCAGGTCGTGGGGCAGCCCCAGCATTTT.

Details on this clonotype: The junction and the germline gene differ at one end; a read error may be behind it. The chain carries TRBV3-1 and TRBJ2-7; D ambiguous. CDR1 and CDR2 from the germline V gene are LGHDT and YNNKEL (reference sequence). CDR3 length equals 14 residues. Written as DNA, the CDR3 is TGTGCCAGCAGCCAAGTTTACCCGGACGGCGAGCGGTACTTC. This sequence encodes CASSQVYPDGERYF.

This clonotype showed up just a few times. This chain connects TRBV20-1 to TRBJ2-1; TRBD2 agrees at 13 bases. The J segment lost 2 bases and the V segment lost 3 bases, leaving 7 bases of the junction unmatched. The germline V gene has CDR1 DFQATT and CDR2 SNEGSKA (reference sequence). CDR3 length: 17 amino acids. The CDR3 sequence is CSARTSGRPGTYNEQFF. The CDR3 DNA is TGCAGTGCTAGGACTAGCGGGAGGCCGGGAACCTACAATGAGCAGTTCTTC.

This clonotype was picked up many times. The chain carries TRBV6-1 and TRBJ2-1; 10 positions match TRBD2. CDR1 is MNHNS and CDR2 is SASEGT in the germline V gene. V lost 7 bases, J lost 6 bases, and 3 bases stayed unmatched. CDR3 length: 13 residues. This chain's CDR3 is CASKKREGNEQFF. The CDR3 DNA is TGTGCCAGCAAGAAGCGGGAGGGCAATGAGCAGTTCTTC.

The sample holds a few counts of this clonotype. The chain combines TRBV5-1 with TRBJ1-1; D perhaps matches TRBD1 (6 bases). Trimming removed 4 bases at V and 1 base at J, with 14 bases between. Germline V gives CDR1 SGHRS, CDR2 YFSETQ. CDR3 length: 15 residues. CDR3 sequence (DNA): TGCGCCAGCAGCCCCCGCGAGGGGGGGAACACTGAAGCTTTCTTT. Amino acid sequence: CASSPREGGNTEAFF.

V and J are TRBV12-3 or TRBV12-4 and TRBJ1-1; TRBD1 agrees at 12 bases. This CDR3 has 15 residues. J was trimmed by 4 bases and V by 3 bases; bases with no gene match: 3. CDR3 sequence reads: CASSLGQGATTEAFF. The DNA for the CDR3 is TGTGCCAGCAGTTTGGGACAGGGGGCAACCACTGAAGCTTTCTTT.

This clonotype was found many times. The V call is TRBV3-1, the J call TRBJ2-1; unclear D gene. The CDR3 length is 14 residues. Germline CDR1 and CDR2: LGHDT and YNNKEL (reference sequence). V was cut by 0 bases and J by 5 bases, with 8 bases left in between. The CDR3 loop is CASSQDLINNEQFF. The CDR3 nucleotides read TGTGCCAGCAGCCAAGATCTTATTAACAATGAGCAGTTCTTC.

This clonotype was picked up many times. This chain joins TRBV19 and TRBJ2-2; no clear D. The V and J ends lost 5 bases and 8 bases respectively, with 9 bases between them. The CDR3 runs to 12 residues. Germline CDR1 LNHDA, CDR2 SQIVND (reference sequence). The CDR3 spells CASSESAGELFF. In DNA, the CDR3 is TGTGCCAGTAGTGAGTCGGCGGGGGAGCTGTTTTTT.

This clonotype has a count of ten or more. The genes are TRBV12-3 or TRBV12-4 and TRBJ2-7; the match to TRBD2 covers 7 bases. V was pared by 7 bases and J by 5 bases, with 5 bases of the junction left unmatched. The length of the CDR3 is 12 residues. The CDR3 coding sequence is TGTGCCAGCACCGTGGGAGGGGACGAGCAGTACTTC. Encoded protein: CASTVGGDEQYF.

J is TRBJ2-1 and V is TRBV11-2, with 14 bases matching TRBD2. The CDR3 is made up of 18 amino acids. Per germline, CDR1 SGHAT and CDR2 FQNNGV. The trim removed 4 bases at V and 5 bases at J, leaving 10 bases unmatched. CDR3 residues: CASSSRRLAGGLDNEQFF. CDR3 DNA: TGTGCCAGCAGCTCACGGCGACTAGCGGGAGGGTTGGACAATGAGCAGTTCTTC.

This clonotype came up many times. V gene TRBV18 combines with J gene TRBJ1-2; 8 bases are shared with TRBD1. The V and J ends lost 5 bases and 10 bases, in that order; junction bases with no gene match: 9. CDR1 KGHSH and CDR2 LQKENI come from the germline V gene. The CDR3 loop spans 13 amino acids. The CDR3 nucleotides read TGTGCCAGCTCAACTCTGGACAGGGCTGACTACACCTTC. Translation: CASSTLDRADYTF.

This clonotype occurred many times. The rearrangement joins TRBV7-2 to TRBJ2-3; D is unclear. V lost 8 bases and J 4 bases, leaving 10 bases between the germline ends. This CDR3 contains 12 residues. The V gene's germline CDR1 is SGHTA and CDR2 FQGNSA. The CDR3 DNA reads as TGTGCCAGCTTTCAGCCCCCAGATACGCAGTATTTT. Protein product: CASFQPPDTQYF.

The table lists this clonotype with many counts. The V call is TRBV7-3, the J call TRBJ2-6, with D unclear. This CDR3 contains 17 residues. Deletions cut 0 bases from V and 4 bases from J, with 13 bases between. From germline, CDR1 is SGHTA and CDR2 FQGTGA. Here the CDR3 DNA reads TGTGCCAGCAGCTTAACCTCCCCCGTCCCCGGGGCCAACGTCCTGACTTTC. This encodes CASSLTSPVPGANVLTF.

The chain carries TRBV4-1 and TRBJ2-6; D ambiguous. V dropped 4 bases and J dropped 2 bases, with 12 bases sitting between them. This CDR3 has 16 amino acids. Germline V gene sequence: CDR1 MGHRA, CDR2 YSYEKL. The CDR3 region has the DNA TGCGCCAGCAGCCGTGTCCCATTGACTGGGGCCAACGTCCTGACTTTC. It codes for CASSRVPLTGANVLTF.